This T cell receptor beta chain originates from a study of beta chain features in type 1 diabetes (dated by TCRdb to 2016 to 2019). Broadly, across the study: No differences in mean age, gender distribution, total cell number or subset yield were found between patients and healthy donors. Regulatory and stem cell-like memory subsets were isolated from only 8 patients and 8 healthy donors, whereas naive and central memory subsets came from all 30 or so donors. A total of 85 million to 110 million sorted cells were examined across all samples, and RNA yield correlated strongly with the number of cells per subset. The study compared TCRB repertoires of sorted circulating CD4+ T cell subsets between recently diagnosed type 1 diabetes patients and matched healthy donors. Paper-wide results and their limitations: HLA sub-analyses involved small numbers of individuals, so any influence of HLA type on TCRB rearrangement remained unresolved. Shorter templates might be favored by PCR, yet because patient and control samples were amplified and corrected together, any such skew would affect both groups equally. Because cDNA was sequenced instead of genomic DNA, activated cells with high expression could be over-represented, although the groups did not differ in activation or CD3 levels. A moderate but significant shortening of TCRB CDR3 length was observed in type 1 diabetes patients in all four CD4+ subsets. The naive, central memory and regulatory TCRB repertoires appeared to resemble one another more closely among patients than among healthy donors. Patients with type 1 diabetes made fewer insertions and deleted more nucleotides at VDJ recombination sites, implying thymic rearrangement abnormalities.

Each donor gave one peripheral blood draw, approximately 120 mL on average, collected into heparinised tubes. A BD FACSAria II and a panel including CD45RO, CCR7, CD25, CD127, CD95 and CD27 were used to sort naive, central memory, regulatory and stem cell-like memory CD4+ T cells. Every sorted population had a purity above 95%. PBMCs were isolated immediately by Lymphoprep density gradient centrifugation and stained directly without culture. To minimize batch effects, samples were stained and sorted in pairs, one healthy donor with one patient per experiment. The High Capacity cDNA Reverse Transcription Kit was used to reverse transcribe all of the isolated RNA, meaning that expressed TCRB transcripts were what got sequenced. Deep immunoSEQ sequencing was applied to naive, central memory and regulatory T cell samples, giving an average of roughly 3.5 million total reads per sample. After sorted cells were lysed in RLT buffer, RNA was extracted with DNase-treated RNeasy Micro or Mini kits, with the choice depending on cell number. Each cell subset was processed separately to prevent cross-contamination, with patient and healthy donor samples processed together. The immunoSEQ multiplex PCR was used to amplify TCRB sequences from cDNA, yielding 87-bp fragments that span the CDR3 region. Sequencing of the amplicons was performed on the Illumina HiSeq platform. In the authors' own workflow: Synthetic template baselines were used to correct PCR bias computationally, reads within Hamming distance 2 were collapsed together, and singletons that could not be merged were discarded. Reads were aligned against IMGT to assign V, D and J genes, CDR3 length and insertions or deletions at six rearrangement sites. Within each subset, clonotype counts were normalized to sorted cell number, after which true diversity and Gini coefficients were computed with the tcR R package. The overlap coefficient, calculated on TCRB nucleotide sequences, was used to quantify repertoire sharing. Out-of-frame TCRB sequences from naive cells were analyzed to stand in for the pre-selection repertoire. TCRdb limited this immuneACCESS table to in-frame rearrangements with V and J called. A share of clones is missing; checked studies link under half to unresolved V genes, and the rest is unexplained. V, J and clone size are those of that table, while D and trimming were read from the DNA. The sample includes 120,000 to 150,000 clones, with more than 9% observed a single time. The ten largest clones add up to under 1.5% of the sample.

About this clone itself: It lacks a known antigen. No base quality information exists; no much larger clone differs at one position.

From the cysteine through the phenylalanine, the CDR3 covers 14 amino acids. Only the CDR3 DNA stays, 42 bases, in frame from base 1. CDR1 LNHDA and CDR2 SQIVND are derived from the germline V gene (reference sequence). After removal of 4 bases from V and 6 bases from J, the junction retains 9 bases not matched to a gene. The sample comprised naive CD4+ T cells from blood. The intended sense of this specimen's cell subset or site label: true naive CD4+ T cells. The chain was built from TRBV19 and TRBJ2-7, and TRBD1 matches 7 of the central bases. The sequence was collected from a man between 18 and 35 years old in good health. Read as DNA, the sequence is TGTGCCAGTAGTAGCCAGACAGGGTCCCTCGAGCAGTACTTC. This encodes CASSSQTGSLEQYF.